This T cell receptor (beta chain) was recorded in a study of shared clonotypes between healthy human individuals (dated by TCRdb to about 2020). Study-level background: The cohort included three men and a couple of women between 18 and 49 years of age. Per donor, three plates each were used for CD4 naive and CD4 memory, two for CD8 naive, and one for CD8 memory. Blood TCR repertoires of five healthy adults were deeply sequenced to estimate repertoire size and the extent of clonotype sharing between individuals. Libraries were prepared and TCR repertoires were sequenced by different laboratories using diverse techniques, in order to increase sequencing depth and limit assay-specific biases. Per donor, leukapheresis produced somewhere between about 0.9 and 10 billion PBMCs.

Paper-wide results and their limitations: Sampling was restricted to blood, and TCR repertoires in tissue are likely to differ from TCR repertoires in blood. The small number of donors limited the genetic and exposure-history diversity represented. Based on pairwise subsampling, the degree of clonotype sharing among donors was expected to be affected by sequencing depth. Naive subsets generally had larger estimated clonotype richness than memory subsets did. Compared with non-shared clonotypes, the clonotypes found in all four sorted-subset donors had higher generation probabilities. Across four donors, roughly 5.4% of naive CD4, more than 3% of naive CD8, around 2.5% of memory CD4, and roughly 0.4% of memory CD8 clonotypes were shared. Incomplete sequencing was indicated by rarefaction of sorted-subset datasets, despite the large sequencing depth.

CDR1 and CDR2, per the germline V gene, are LGHNA and YSLEER. V trim: 2 bases; J trim: 6 bases; unmatched bases: 14. The CDR3 starts with the cysteine, ends with the phenylalanine, and has 18 residues. Here the CDR3 DNA is all that survives: 54 bases in frame from base 1. On this clone: Its antigen is not yet known. Within one base of it there is no much larger clone, and no base qualities were kept.

Using the deep immunoSEQ assay, multiplex PCR amplified TCR CDR3 regions from genomic DNA. Extracted genomic DNA from each cell subset was spread evenly across all wells of several immunoSEQ 96-well plates, with each plate serving as a replicate. Each replicate PCR for sorted subsets received around 0.2 ug genomic DNA, equal to 30,000 or so T cell genomes. Purified libraries were measured with a Qubit 3.0 fluorometer, size-checked on a Bioanalyzer 2100, and measured again with the KAPA Library Quantification kit. Every immunoSEQ 96-well plate was sequenced on a dedicated single-read 150-cycle Illumina NextSeq 550 flow cell. On the study's bioinformatics: Because only junctional sequences without quality scores were contained in the immunoSEQ output, filtering matching that applied to full-length reads could not be performed. Sequences were annotated with PyIR, a Python wrapper for IgBLAST v1.9, and V/J genes and CDR3 were assigned using IMGT germline references. Any read was removed if the V/J assignment was weak (E-value above 1e-6), the CDR3 was missing, or the read contained stop codons, out-of-frame junctions, or ambiguous translated residues. V3J clonotypes were defined by identical inferred V gene, J gene, and CDR3 amino acid sequence. Percentage overlap between repertoires was calculated by dividing the number of shared unique clonotypes by the size of the smaller repertoire. RTK rarefaction, the Chao1 estimator, and Recon v2.1 estimates of unobserved clonotypes were used to assess repertoire richness. OLGA was used to compute generation probabilities for all TCRbeta clonotypes that the gDNA method yielded from a few donors. Here the immuneACCESS table is served through TCRdb, limited to in-frame sequences with V and J called. Missing clones are a known gap in these copies; in checked studies unresolved V genes cover under half, and the rest lacks a known reason. That table supplies the V and J calls and clone size; D and trimming were determined from the DNA. The sample table lists more than 2 million clones, around 93% of them with a count of one. 1.5% to 2% of the sample rests with the top ten.

CD8 naive samples were obtained by positive selection for CCR7 among CD45RO-negative cells, yielding a CD45RA+CCR7+ population from which TemRA cells were excluded. The donors were healthy, HIV-negative adults with no recently reported acute infections or vaccinations. Every donor was a Caucasian adult residing in Nashville, Tennessee, USA. Blood was collected by leukapheresis, and PBMCs were isolated by Ficoll-Histopaque density gradient centrifugation and then cryopreserved in liquid nitrogen vapor phase. Analytical flow cytometry was used to check the purity and quantity of each magnetically sorted T cell population. Genomic DNA was isolated from every sorted fraction and measured by UV absorbance on a Nanodrop 2000c.

The sequence derives from a young man in good health. Some clones in this sample may be carry-over from other donors' samples. This sequence uses TRBV4-3 and TRBJ2-3; the central 10 bases match TRBD2. The sample comprised naive CD8+ T cells from PBMCs. The cell subset or site label, read with the paper, signifies: CD45RA+CCR7+. The DNA sequence is TGCGCCAGCAGCCAAACACCGGGACTAGCGAGAAGAAGGGATACGCAGTATTTT. Translated, this is CASSQTPGLARRRDTQYF.